This TCR beta chain appears in the sequencing data of a study of tumor-infiltrating lymphocytes in oesophageal squamous cell carcinoma. Note on this clonotype: Since a much larger clone is just one base distant, this may be a read error.

TCRdb re-called the PCR reads through MiXCR, storing one row per CDR3 protein. Of just under 20,000 distinct CDR3 sequences in the sample, roughly 41% were seen once. The sample taken for sequencing was normal esophageal tissue next to the tumor. This receptor was taken from a male donor with esophageal squamous cell carcinoma.

The CDR3 loop is CASSFYATGKYNEQYF. The CDR3 nucleotides are TGTGCCAGCAGCTTCTACGCAACAGGGAAGTACAATGAGCAGTACTTC. The gene calls are TRBV7-8 and TRBJ2-3; D is perhaps TRBD1 (6 bases). The assigned J gene may be wrong: the sequence end matches TRBJ2-7 better. Germline assignment: CDR1 SGHVS and CDR2 FQNEAQ. The CDR3 sequence is 16 residues long.